The 9 T cell receptor beta chains below were found in one sample sequenced in a study of T cells in tumors after PD-1 blockade. Method: immunoSEQ multiplex PCR; TCRdb's copy keeps in-frame clones and lacks some. The sample has approximately 50,000 clones; approximately 80% are singletons. Here the sequenced sample was PBMCs, taken before anti-PD-1 therapy. The receptors stem from a human donor with advanced basal cell or squamous cell carcinoma (not recorded which).

V is TRBV9 and J is TRBJ2-5; no reliable D call. Germline-derived CDR1 and CDR2 are SGDLS and YYNGEE. Trimming removed 0 bases at V and 2 bases at J, with 5 bases between. This CDR3 has 13 residues. The CDR3 DNA sequence: TGTGCCAGCAGCGTAGGCGGACAAGAGACCCAGTACTTC. Its protein product is CASSVGGQETQYF. Complete variable domain (other parts from reference TRBV9 and TRBJ2-5): DSGVTQTPKHLITATGQRVTLRCSPRSGDLSVYWYQQSLDQGLQFLIQYYNGEERAKGNILERFSAQQFPDLHSELNLSSLELGDSALYFCASSVGGQETQYFGPGTRLLVL.

This chain links TRBV5-1 with TRBJ2-1, with D unclear. The ends were cut back, 4 bases at V and 6 bases at J, with 11 bases in the middle. Germline CDR1 and CDR2: SGHRS and YFSETQ. There are 13 residues in the CDR3. The CDR3 region has the DNA TGCGCCAGCAGCGGCGGACGTTCCAATGAGCAGTTCTTC. This codes for CASSGGRSNEQFF.

The rearrangement links TRBV29-1 to TRBJ2-7, with TRBD1 matching 9 bases. The germline V gene has CDR1 SQVTM and CDR2 ANQGSEA. After removal of 4 bases from V and 5 bases from J, the junction contained 6 bases not matched to a gene. This CDR3 comprises 13 residues. The CDR3 here is CSVVGQGWDEQYF. CDR3 sequence (DNA): TGCAGCGTTGTGGGACAGGGATGGGACGAGCAGTACTTC.

The gene calls are TRBV7-2 and TRBJ2-3; 11 bases map to TRBD2. The ends lost 2 bases at V and 1 base at J; junction bases unmatched: 2. From germline, CDR1 is SGHTA and CDR2 FQGNSA. This CDR3 contains 16 residues. The CDR3 spells CASSLLAGGGTDTQYF. The CDR3 bases are TGTGCCAGCAGCTTACTAGCGGGAGGAGGCACAGATACGCAGTATTTT.

The rearrangement links TRBV19 to TRBJ1-1, with D possibly matching TRBD1 (5 bases). Trimming took 3 bases from V and 6 from J, leaving 14 bases between them. Per germline, CDR1 LNHDA and CDR2 SQIVND (reference sequence). This CDR3 is built from 14 residues. The CDR3 bases are TGTGCCAGTAGTATTGGCTGGGGGTCCCCTGAAGCTTTCTTT. This encodes CASSIGWGSPEAFF.

By share of the sample, this clone is medium-sized. This chain uses TRBV24-1 with TRBJ2-1, with 7 bases lining up with TRBD2. The trim removed 8 bases at V and 2 bases at J, leaving 5 bases unmatched. CDR3 length equals 14 residues. From germline, CDR1 is KGHDR and CDR2 SFDVKD. The CDR3 nucleotides read TGTGCCACCACGGGGAGGGCCCCCTACAATGAGCAGTTCTTC. Its protein is CATTGRAPYNEQFF.

The table lists this clone with a count of one. V and J are TRBV11-3 and TRBJ1-3; 10 bases line up with TRBD1. Germline CDR1 is SGHNT and CDR2 is YENEEA. The CDR3 length is 14 residues. The V gene end was trimmed by 3 bases and the J gene end by 8 bases; junction bases not matched to a gene: 4. This CDR3 is CASSLTGGPDTIYF. The CDR3 DNA is TGTGCCAGCAGCTTGACAGGGGGCCCGGACACCATATATTTT.

This CDR3 is CASSIRGVDTEAFF. CDR3 DNA: TGTGCCAGTAGTATTCGGGGGGTAGACACTGAAGCTTTCTTT. The chain recombines TRBV19 with TRBJ1-1; perhaps TRBD1 as D (5 bases). V dropped 3 bases and J dropped 3 bases, with 11 bases sitting between them. The CDR3 loop spans 14 amino acids. Germline values: CDR1 LNHDA, CDR2 SQIVND (reference sequence).

The chain employs TRBV3-1 (or the pseudogene TRBV3-2) and TRBJ2-3; 9 bases fit TRBD2. The V gene end was trimmed by 3 bases and the J gene end by 4 bases; junction bases not matched to a gene: 11. The germline CDR1 and CDR2 sequences are LGHDT and YNNKEL (reference sequence). The CDR3 consists of 17 residues. The CDR3 loop is CASSHPLGLANADTQYF. The CDR3, as DNA: TGTGCCAGCAGCCACCCACTGGGACTAGCTAACGCAGATACGCAGTATTTT.